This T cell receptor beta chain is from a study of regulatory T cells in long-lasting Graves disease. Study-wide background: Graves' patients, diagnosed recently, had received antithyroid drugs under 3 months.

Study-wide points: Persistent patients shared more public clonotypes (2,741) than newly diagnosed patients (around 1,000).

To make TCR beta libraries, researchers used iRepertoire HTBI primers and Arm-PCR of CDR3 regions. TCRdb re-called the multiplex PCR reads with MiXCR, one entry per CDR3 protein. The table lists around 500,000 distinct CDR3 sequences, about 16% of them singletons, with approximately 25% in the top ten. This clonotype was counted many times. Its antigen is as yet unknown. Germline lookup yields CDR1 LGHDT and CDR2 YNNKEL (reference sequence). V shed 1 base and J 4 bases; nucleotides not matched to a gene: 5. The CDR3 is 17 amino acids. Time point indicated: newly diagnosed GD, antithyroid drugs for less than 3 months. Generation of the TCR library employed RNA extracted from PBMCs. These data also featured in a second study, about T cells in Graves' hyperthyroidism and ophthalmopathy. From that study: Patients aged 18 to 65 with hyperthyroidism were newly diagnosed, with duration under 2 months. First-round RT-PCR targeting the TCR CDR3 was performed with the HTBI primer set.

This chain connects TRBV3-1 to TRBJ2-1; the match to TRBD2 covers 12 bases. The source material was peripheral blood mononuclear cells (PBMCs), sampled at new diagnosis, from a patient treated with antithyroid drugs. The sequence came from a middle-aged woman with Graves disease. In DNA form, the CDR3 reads TGTGCCAGCAGCCAAGTTCTAGCGGGGGGGGATTACAATGAGCAGTTCTTC. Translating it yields CASSQVLAGGDYNEQFF.